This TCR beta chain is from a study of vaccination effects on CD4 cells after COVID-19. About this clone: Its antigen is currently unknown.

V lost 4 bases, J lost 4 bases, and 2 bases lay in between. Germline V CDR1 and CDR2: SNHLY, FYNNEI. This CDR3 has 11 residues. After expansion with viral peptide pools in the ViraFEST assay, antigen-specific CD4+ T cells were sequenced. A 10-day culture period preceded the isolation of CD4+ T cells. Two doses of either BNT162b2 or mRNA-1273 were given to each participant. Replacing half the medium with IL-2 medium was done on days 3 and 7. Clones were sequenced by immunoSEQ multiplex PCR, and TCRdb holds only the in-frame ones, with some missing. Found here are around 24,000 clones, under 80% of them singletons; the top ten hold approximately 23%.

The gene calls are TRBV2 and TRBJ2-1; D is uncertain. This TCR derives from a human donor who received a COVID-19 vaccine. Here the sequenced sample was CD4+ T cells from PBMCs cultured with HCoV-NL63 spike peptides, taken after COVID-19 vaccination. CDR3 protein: CASSGYNEQFF. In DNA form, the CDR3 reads TGTGCCAGCAGTGGGTACAATGAGCAGTTCTTC.